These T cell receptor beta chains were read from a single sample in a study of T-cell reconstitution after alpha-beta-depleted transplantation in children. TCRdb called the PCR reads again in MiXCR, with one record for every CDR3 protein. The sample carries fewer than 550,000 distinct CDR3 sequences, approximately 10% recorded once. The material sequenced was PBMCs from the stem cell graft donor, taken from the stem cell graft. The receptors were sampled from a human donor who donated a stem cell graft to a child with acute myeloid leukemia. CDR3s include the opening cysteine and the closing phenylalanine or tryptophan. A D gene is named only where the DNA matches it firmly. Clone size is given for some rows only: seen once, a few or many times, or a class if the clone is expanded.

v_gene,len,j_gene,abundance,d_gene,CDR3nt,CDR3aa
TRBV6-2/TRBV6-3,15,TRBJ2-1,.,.,TGTGCCAGCAGCGATCCTAGGGGGACGGGTTATGAGCAGTTCTTC,CASSDPRGTGYEQFF
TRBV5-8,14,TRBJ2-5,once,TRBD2,TGTGCCAGCAGCTTGGGCGGGGGGAAGGAGACCCAGTACTTC,CASSLGGGKETQYF
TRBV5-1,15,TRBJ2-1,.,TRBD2,TGCGCCAGCAGCTTGGAAGGGACTAGCGGTGGCGAGCAGTTCTTC,CASSLEGTSGGEQFF
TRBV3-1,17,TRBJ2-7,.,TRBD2,TGTGCCACCAGCCAAAGGACTAGCGGGAGAGGACCCTACGAGCAGTACTTC,CATSQRTSGRGPYEQYF
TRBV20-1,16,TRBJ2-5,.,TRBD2,TGCAGTGCTAGAGTGGTTAGCGGGGGGTTCCAAGAGGCCCAGTACTTC,CSARVVSGGFQEAQYF
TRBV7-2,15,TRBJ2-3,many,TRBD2,TGTGCCAGCAGCAACAAGCGGGGGGGCCCAGATACGCAGTATTTT,CASSNKRGGPDTQYF
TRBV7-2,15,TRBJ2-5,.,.,TGTGCCAGCAGCTTAGACCTTGGGACACAAGAGACCCAGTACTTC,CASSLDLGTQETQYF
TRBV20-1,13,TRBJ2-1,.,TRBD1,TGCAGTGCGACTGGGACAGGTCCTCCGGAGCAGTTCTTC,CSATGTGPPEQFF
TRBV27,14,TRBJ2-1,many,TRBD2,TGTGCCAGCAGCCCGTCGGGGAGGGGTGGTGAGCAGTTCTTC,CASSPSGRGGEQFF
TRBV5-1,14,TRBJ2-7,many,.,TGCGCCAGCAGCTTGGTAGGAAACTCCTACGAGCAGTACTTC,CASSLVGNSYEQYF
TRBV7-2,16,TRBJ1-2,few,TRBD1,TGTGCCAGCAGCTCTGGGACAGCCCCGCAGAACTATGGCTACACCTTC,CASSSGTAPQNYGYTF
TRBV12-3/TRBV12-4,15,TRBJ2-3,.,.,TGTGCCAGCAGTTTTGGCTCACCGGGCACAGATACGCAGTATTTT,CASSFGSPGTDTQYF
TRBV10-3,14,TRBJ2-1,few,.,TGTGCCATCAGCCCCGAGGCGGGCTACAATGAGCAGTTCTTC,CAISPEAGYNEQFF
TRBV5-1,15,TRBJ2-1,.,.,TGCGCCAGCAGCTTCGGTGGGGCCGCCTACAATGAGCAGTTCTTC,CASSFGGAAYNEQFF
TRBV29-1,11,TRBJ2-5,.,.,TGCAGCGTTCTAGGGGAGGAGACCCAGTACTTC,CSVLGEETQYF
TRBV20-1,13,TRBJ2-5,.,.,TGCAGTGCTCCTGCCGGGGATGAGGAGACCCAGTACTTC,CSAPAGDEETQYF
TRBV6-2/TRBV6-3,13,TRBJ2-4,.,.,TGTGCCAGCACTCCACCGATGGGGGACATTCAGTACTTC,CASTPPMGDIQYF